One sample yielded the 17 T cell receptor beta chains listed below, sequenced in a study of cytomegalovirus exposure and HLA in healthy donors. Primers: 60 Vbeta forward and 13 Jbeta reverse. Method: immunoSEQ multiplex PCR; TCRdb's copy keeps in-frame clones and lacks some. This table has 150,000 or so clones, about three quarters appearing once. Specimen: PBMCs. These receptors were collected from a man younger than 35 in good health and CMV-seropositive.

The chain employs TRBV5-4 and TRBJ2-3; D unresolved. V shed 5 bases and J shed 5 bases, with 18 bases lying between them. The CDR3 is 15 amino acids. Looked up from germline, CDR1 is SGHNT and CDR2 is YYREEE (reference sequence). CDR3 DNA: TGTGCCAGCAGTCGCGACTCGACTTACGTAGATACGCAGTATTTT. Encoded protein: CASSRDSTYVDTQYF.

The chain carries TRBV10-3 and TRBJ2-1; 9 bases map to TRBD1. The CDR3 totals 17 residues. Germline CDR1 ENHRY, CDR2 SYGVKD. Trimming removed 4 bases from V and 2 bases from J; junction bases left unmatched: 9. The CDR3 loop is CAISGRGGDRAYNEQFF. For the CDR3, the DNA is TGTGCCATCAGTGGGAGGGGGGGGGACAGGGCCTACAATGAGCAGTTCTTC.

V gene TRBV5-1 combines with J gene TRBJ1-5, with 9 bases identical to TRBD1. CDR1 SGHRS and CDR2 YFSETQ come from the germline V gene. The CDR3 totals 14 residues. Trimming at V came to 4 bases and at J to 5 bases, leaving 4 bases not matched to a gene. The CDR3 DNA follows: TGCGCCAGCAGCAGGGGACAGGGTGATCAGCCCCAGCATTTT. Residues: CASSRGQGDQPQHF.

The chain links TRBV5-5 to TRBJ1-2; no reliable D call. This CDR3 region has 12 residues. With 1 base removed from V and 10 bases from J, the gap between germline ends came to 11 bases. From germline, CDR1 is SGHKS and CDR2 YYEKEE (reference sequence). The CDR3 here is CASSLSTEFYTF. The CDR3 coding sequence is TGTGCCAGCAGCTTGTCCACAGAATTCTACACCTTC.

The chain uses TRBV4-2 and TRBJ2-2; D remains ambiguous. The CDR3 is 15 amino acids. Germline CDR1 is LGHNA and CDR2 is YNFKEQ. V lost 0 bases, J lost 3 bases, and 8 bases lay in between. The CDR3 reads CASSQEVTYTGELFF. Written as DNA, the CDR3 is TGTGCCAGCAGCCAAGAAGTGACTTACACCGGGGAGCTGTTTTTT.

This chain links TRBV28 with TRBJ1-1; the D gene is possibly TRBD1 (6 bases). The germline gives CDR1 MDHEN, CDR2 SYDVKM. V lost 1 base, J lost 1 base, and 13 bases lay in between. The CDR3 extends over 16 amino acids. CDR3 in DNA: TGTGCCAGCAGTTTATCCCGCGGGGGCAGGAACACTGAAGCTTTCTTT. It encodes CASSLSRGGRNTEAFF.

V is TRBV6-1 and J is TRBJ1-4; 8 bases align to TRBD1. V trimming: 6 bases; J trimming: 8 bases; junction bases outside the gene matches: 8. The CDR3 is 14 amino acids. Looked up from germline, CDR1 is MNHNS and CDR2 is SASEGT. In DNA, the CDR3 is TGTGCCAGCAGGCAGGGGGCGCGTGGCGAAAAACTGTTTTTT. Residues: CASRQGARGEKLFF.

V gene TRBV11-1 combines with J gene TRBJ2-5; 7 bases match TRBD1. V was pared by 5 bases and J by 5 bases, with 8 bases of the junction left unmatched. CDR3 length equals 14 residues. In germline, CDR1 is SGHAT, CDR2 FQDESV (reference sequence). CDR3 DNA: TGTGCCAGCAGCCTTGGGACAGATCCGGAGACCCAGTACTTC. Its translation is CASSLGTDPETQYF. The variable domain in full, with the rest retrieved from reference TRBV11-1 and TRBJ2-5, is EAEVAQSPRYKITEKSQAVAFWCDPISGHATLYWYRQILGQGPELLVQFQDESVVDDSQLPKDRFSAERLKGVDSTLKIQPAELGDSAMYLCASSLGTDPETQYFGPGTRLLVL.

This rearrangement joins TRBV5-1 to TRBJ1-2; 7 positions agree with TRBD1. Germline assignment: CDR1 SGHRS and CDR2 YFSETQ. CDR3 length: 16 amino acids. V shed 1 base, J shed 5 bases, and the junction held 11 bases outside the gene matches. The CDR3 sequence is CASSLLGQDRGYGYTF. DNA of the CDR3: TGCGCCAGCAGCTTGCTCGGACAGGACCGAGGGTATGGCTACACCTTC.

This chain uses TRBV6-1 with TRBJ2-7; D is perhaps TRBD1 (6 bases). The V end lost 5 bases, the J end lost 3 bases, and 17 bases lay between the germline ends. CDR1 and CDR2 from the germline V gene are MNHNS and SASEGT. The CDR3 sequence is 15 residues long. The CDR3 nucleotides are TGTGCCAGCAGTCAAGGTAGGGGGTCCTTCTACGAGCAGTACGTC. Translating it yields CASSQGRGSFYEQYV.

The V and J genes are TRBV11-3 and TRBJ2-5, with unresolved D. Germline V gene lookup returns CDR1 SGHNT and CDR2 YENEEA. V was cut by 2 bases and J by 2 bases, with 6 bases left in between. There are 13 residues in the CDR3. CDR3 residues: CASSLFRQETQYF. As DNA, the CDR3 is TGTGCCAGCAGCTTATTCAGACAAGAGACCCAGTACTTC.

CDR3 bases: TGCGCCAGCAGCCAAGAACTGCAGGGAAGAGGCTACACCTTC. This sequence encodes CASSQELQGRGYTF. The rearrangement joins TRBV4-1 to TRBJ1-2, with a tentative D call TRBD1 (5 bases). Germline V gives CDR1 MGHRA, CDR2 YSYEKL. Trimming pared 0 bases from V and 8 bases from J, leaving 13 bases between. The CDR3 contains 14 residues.

The V and J genes are TRBV7-6 and TRBJ2-1; TRBD1 aligns across 7 bases. CDR1 and CDR2 from the germline V gene are SGHVS and FNYEAQ. This CDR3 contains 16 residues. Trimming at V came to 5 bases and at J to 0 bases, leaving 7 bases not matched to a gene. CDR3: CASSQTGTDSYNEQFF. The CDR3 coding sequence is TGTGCCAGCAGCCAGACAGGGACCGACTCCTACAATGAGCAGTTCTTC.

This chain connects TRBV11-2 to TRBJ2-2, with a weak D call TRBD1 (5 bases). Per the germline V gene, CDR1 is SGHAT and CDR2 is FQNNGV. V lost 7 bases and J lost 0, with 18 bases in between. The CDR3 spans 17 residues. CDR3 residues: CASKTFKTVTNTGELFF. CDR3 sequence (DNA): TGTGCCAGCAAAACGTTTAAGACAGTAACGAACACCGGGGAGCTGTTTTTT. Supplemented by reference TRBV11-2 and TRBJ2-2, the full variable domain reads EAGVAQSPRYKIIEKRQSVAFWCNPISGHATLYWYQQILGQGPKLLIQFQNNGVVDDSQLPKDRFSAERLKGVDSTLKIQPAKLEDSAVYLCASKTFKTVTNTGELFFGEGSRLTVL.

In its sample, this clone was seen a few times. The V gene is TRBV28, the J gene TRBJ1-1; a weak D match, TRBD1 (5 bases). V was shortened by 5 bases and J by 4 bases, with 20 bases between the two germline ends. This CDR3 has 16 amino acids. Germline-derived CDR1 and CDR2 are MDHEN and SYDVKM. The CDR3 is CASSTRGGSGGTEAFF. CDR3 nucleotides: TGTGCCAGCAGTACACGTGGGGGGTCGGGCGGCACTGAAGCTTTCTTT.

This clone was seen a few times. The chain employs TRBV2 and TRBJ1-6, with TRBD1 as a possible D gene (6 bases). Trimming removed 2 bases from V and 3 bases from J, with 11 bases in between. Germline V gene data show CDR1 as SNHLY and CDR2 as FYNNEI. The CDR3 totals 16 residues. The DNA of the CDR3 is TGTGCCAGCAGTGAATTAGGACAGAACTATAATTCACCCCTCCACTTT. This gives the protein CASSELGQNYNSPLHF.

The V call is TRBV7-3, the J call TRBJ2-3; 7 nucleotides agree with TRBD1. CDR1 is SGHTA and CDR2 is FQGTGA in the germline V gene. V was pared by 5 bases and J by 3 bases, with 8 bases of the junction left unmatched. The CDR3 is 15 amino acids. CDR3 sequence reads: CASSPGTAMTDTQYF. The DNA for the CDR3 is TGTGCCAGCAGCCCCGGGACAGCGATGACAGATACGCAGTATTTT.